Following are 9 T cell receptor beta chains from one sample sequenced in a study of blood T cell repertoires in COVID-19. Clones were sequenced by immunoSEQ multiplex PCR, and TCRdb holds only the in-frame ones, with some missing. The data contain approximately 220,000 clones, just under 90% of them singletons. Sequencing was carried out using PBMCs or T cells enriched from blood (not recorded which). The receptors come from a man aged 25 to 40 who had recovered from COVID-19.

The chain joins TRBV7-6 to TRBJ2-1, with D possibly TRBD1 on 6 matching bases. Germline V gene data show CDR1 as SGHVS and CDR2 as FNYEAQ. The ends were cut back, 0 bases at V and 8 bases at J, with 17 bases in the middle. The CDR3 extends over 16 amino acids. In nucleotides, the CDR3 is TGTGCCAGCAGCTTAGCGGCCCAGGGGCTTTCCCATGAGCAGTTCTTC. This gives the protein CASSLAAQGLSHEQFF.

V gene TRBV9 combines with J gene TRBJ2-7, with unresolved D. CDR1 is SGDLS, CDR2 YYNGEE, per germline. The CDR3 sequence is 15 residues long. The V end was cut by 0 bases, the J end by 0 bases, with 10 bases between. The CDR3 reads CASSVALDASYEQYF. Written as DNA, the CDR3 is TGTGCCAGCAGCGTAGCCCTAGACGCCTCCTACGAGCAGTACTTC.

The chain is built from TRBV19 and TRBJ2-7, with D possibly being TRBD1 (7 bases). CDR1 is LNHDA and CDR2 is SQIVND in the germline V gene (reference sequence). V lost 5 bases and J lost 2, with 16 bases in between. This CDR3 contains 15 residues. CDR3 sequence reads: CASSAGQKITYEQYF. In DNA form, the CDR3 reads TGTGCCAGTAGTGCGGGACAGAAAATAACCTACGAGCAGTACTTC. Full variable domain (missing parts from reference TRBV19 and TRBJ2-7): DGGITQSPKYLFRKEGQNVTLSCEQNLNHDAMYWYRQDPGQGLRLIYYSQIVNDFQKGDIAEGYSVSREKKESFPLTVTSAQKNPTAFYLCASSAGQKITYEQYFGPGTRLTVT.

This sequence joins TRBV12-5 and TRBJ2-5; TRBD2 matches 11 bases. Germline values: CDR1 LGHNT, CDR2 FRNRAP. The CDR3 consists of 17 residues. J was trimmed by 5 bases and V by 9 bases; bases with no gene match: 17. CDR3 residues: CARIPGSASGRRETQYF. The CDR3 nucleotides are TGTGCTAGGATCCCCGGCTCGGCTAGCGGGAGGCGGGAGACCCAGTACTTC.

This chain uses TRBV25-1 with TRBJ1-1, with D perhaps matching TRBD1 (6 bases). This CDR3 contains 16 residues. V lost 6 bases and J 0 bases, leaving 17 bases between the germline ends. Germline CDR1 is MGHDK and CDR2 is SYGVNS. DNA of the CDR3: TGTGCCAGCAGCCAAACGGGACACCTATTGAACACTGAAGCTTTCTTT. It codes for CASSQTGHLLNTEAFF.

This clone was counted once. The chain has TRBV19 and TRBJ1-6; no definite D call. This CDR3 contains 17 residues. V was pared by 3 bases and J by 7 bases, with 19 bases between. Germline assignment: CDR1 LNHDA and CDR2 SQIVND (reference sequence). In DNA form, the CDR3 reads TGTGCCAGTAGTATTAAGGCGACATGGGCGGGGAATTCACCCCTCCACTTT. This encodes CASSIKATWAGNSPLHF.

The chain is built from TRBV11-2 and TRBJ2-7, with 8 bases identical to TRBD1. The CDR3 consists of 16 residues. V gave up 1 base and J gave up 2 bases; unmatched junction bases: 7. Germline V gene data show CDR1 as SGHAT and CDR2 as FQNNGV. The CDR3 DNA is TGTGCCAGCAGCTTAGCCAGACAGGGGACCACCTACGAGCAGTACTTC. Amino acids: CASSLARQGTTYEQYF.

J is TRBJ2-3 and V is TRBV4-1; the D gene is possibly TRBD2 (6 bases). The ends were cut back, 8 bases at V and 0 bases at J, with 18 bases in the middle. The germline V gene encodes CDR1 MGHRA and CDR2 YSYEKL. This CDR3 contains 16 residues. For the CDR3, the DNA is TGCGCCAGCCGAGAGAGACTAGTGTTAAGCACAGATACGCAGTATTTT. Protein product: CASRERLVLSTDTQYF.

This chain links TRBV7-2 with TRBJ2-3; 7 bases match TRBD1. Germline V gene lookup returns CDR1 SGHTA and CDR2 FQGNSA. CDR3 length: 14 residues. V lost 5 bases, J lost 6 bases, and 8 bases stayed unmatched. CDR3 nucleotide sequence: TGTGCCAGCAGCAGGGACAGATTGGGGGATACGCAGTATTTT. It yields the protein CASSRDRLGDTQYF.